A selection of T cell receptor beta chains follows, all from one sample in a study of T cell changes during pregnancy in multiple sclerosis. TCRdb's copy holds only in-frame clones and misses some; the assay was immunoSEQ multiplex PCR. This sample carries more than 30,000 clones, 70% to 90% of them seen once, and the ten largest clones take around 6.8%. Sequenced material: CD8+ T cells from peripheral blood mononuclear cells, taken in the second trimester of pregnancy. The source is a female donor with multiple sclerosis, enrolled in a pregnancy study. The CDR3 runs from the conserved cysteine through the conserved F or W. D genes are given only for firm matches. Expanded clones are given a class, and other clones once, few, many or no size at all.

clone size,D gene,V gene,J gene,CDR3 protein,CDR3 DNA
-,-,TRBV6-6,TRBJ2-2,CASSYTGPNTGELFF,TGTGCCAGCAGTTACACAGGTCCTAACACCGGGGAGCTGTTTTTT
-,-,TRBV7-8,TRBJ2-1,CASSQGWDEQFF,TGTGCCAGCTCGCAGGGGTGGGATGAGCAGTTCTTC
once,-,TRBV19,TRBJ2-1,CASSTLPLGDNEQFF,TGTGCCAGTAGTACCCTCCCTCTAGGGGACAATGAGCAGTTCTTC
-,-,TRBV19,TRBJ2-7,CASRGQKSSYEQYF,TGTGCCTCTAGGGGCCAGAAGAGCTCCTACGAGCAGTACTTC
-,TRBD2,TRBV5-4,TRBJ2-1,CASSQTSGSRREQFF,TGTGCCAGCAGCCAGACTAGCGGGAGCCGGCGGGAGCAGTTCTTC
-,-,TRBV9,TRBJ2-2,CASGPPLSTGELFF,TGTGCCAGCGGGCCACCTCTAAGCACCGGGGAGCTGTTTTTT
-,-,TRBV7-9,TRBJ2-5,CASSSGLEETQYF,TGTGCCAGCAGCTCGGGACTGGAAGAGACCCAGTACTTC
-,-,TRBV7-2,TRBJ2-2,CASSPRLDTGELFF,TGTGCCAGCAGCCCCCGCCTAGACACCGGGGAGCTGTTTTTT
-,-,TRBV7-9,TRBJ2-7,CASSPSNVEDTYEQYF,TGTGCCAGCAGCCCATCGAATGTGGAAGACACCTACGAGCAGTACTTC
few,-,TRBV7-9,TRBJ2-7,CASSLQGYEQYF,TGTGCCAGCAGCTTACAGGGGTACGAGCAGTACTTC
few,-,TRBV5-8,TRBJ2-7,CASRSGHRDYEQYF,TGTGCCAGCAGGTCGGGACATCGGGACTACGAGCAGTACTTC
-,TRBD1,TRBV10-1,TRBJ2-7,CANLPTGGDGRYYEQYF,TGCGCCAACCTTCCAACAGGGGGCGATGGTCGTTACTACGAGCAGTACTTC
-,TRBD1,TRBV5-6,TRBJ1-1,CASSLEWTGQREAEAFF,TGTGCCAGCAGCTTGGAATGGACAGGCCAAAGGGAGGCTGAAGCTTTCTTT
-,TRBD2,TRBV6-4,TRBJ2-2,CASSASGTGELFF,TGTGCCAGCAGCGCTAGCGGGACCGGGGAGCTGTTTTTT
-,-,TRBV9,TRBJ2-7,CASSVLLSSYEQYF,TGTGCCAGCAGCGTACTCCTCAGCTCCTACGAGCAGTACTTC
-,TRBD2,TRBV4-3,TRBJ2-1,CASSQDGGRGNEQFF,TGCGCCAGCAGCCAAGACGGCGGGAGGGGCAATGAGCAGTTCTTC
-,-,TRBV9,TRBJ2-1,CASSVGQGPGNEQFF,TGTGCCAGCAGCGTGGGGCAGGGGCCTGGAAATGAGCAGTTCTTC
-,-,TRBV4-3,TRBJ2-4,CASSQGARAKNIQYF,TGCGCCAGCAGCCAAGGTGCTAGGGCCAAAAACATTCAGTACTTC
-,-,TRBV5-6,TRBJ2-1,CASSDWPSSYNEQFF,TGTGCCAGCAGCGACTGGCCAAGCTCCTACAATGAGCAGTTCTTC
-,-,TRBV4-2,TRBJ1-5,CASSQGRQLSNQPQHF,TGTGCCAGCAGCCAAGGGCGACAGTTAAGCAATCAGCCCCAGCATTTT
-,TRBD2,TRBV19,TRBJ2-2,CASSGTSGGTGELFF,TGTGCCAGTAGTGGGACTAGCGGAGGGACCGGGGAGCTGTTTTTT
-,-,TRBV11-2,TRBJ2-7,CASSLEAALSSYEQYF,TGTGCCAGCAGCTTAGAGGCTGCCTTAAGCTCCTACGAGCAGTACTTC
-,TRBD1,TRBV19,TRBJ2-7,CASSISGQGFGEQYF,TGTGCCAGTAGTATATCGGGACAGGGGTTCGGCGAGCAGTACTTC
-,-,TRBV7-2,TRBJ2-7,CASSSFRGASETYEQYF,TGTGCCAGCAGCTCATTCCGGGGGGCTAGCGAGACCTACGAGCAGTACTTC
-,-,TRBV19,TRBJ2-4,CASSIVRAKNIQYF,TGTGCCAGTAGTATAGTGCGGGCCAAAAACATTCAGTACTTC
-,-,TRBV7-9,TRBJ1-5,CASSQSAGVIQPQHF,TGTGCCAGCAGCCAGAGCGCCGGTGTGATTCAGCCCCAGCATTTT
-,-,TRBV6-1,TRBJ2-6,CASSEEVASGANVLTF,TGTGCCAGCAGTGAAGAAGTAGCGTCTGGGGCCAACGTCCTGACTTTC
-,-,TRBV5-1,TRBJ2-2,CASSSIPGELFF,TGCGCCAGCAGCTCTATCCCCGGGGAGCTGTTTTTT
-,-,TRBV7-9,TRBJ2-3,CASSSRITDTQYF,TGTGCCAGCAGCTCGAGGATCACAGATACGCAGTATTTT
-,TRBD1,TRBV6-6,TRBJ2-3,CASSYSPTGKADTQYF,TGTGCCAGCAGTTACTCGCCGACAGGGAAGGCAGATACGCAGTATTTT
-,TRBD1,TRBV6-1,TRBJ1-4,CASNEGQGAYLGEKLFF,TGTGCCAGCAATGAGGGACAGGGGGCGTATTTAGGAGAAAAACTGTTTTTT
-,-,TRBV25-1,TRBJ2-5,CASSEWGEEETQYF,TGTGCCAGCAGTGAATGGGGAGAGGAGGAGACCCAGTACTTC
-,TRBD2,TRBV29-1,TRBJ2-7,CSGVSGTSSYEQYF,TGCAGCGGCGTCAGCGGGACCAGCTCCTACGAGCAGTACTTC